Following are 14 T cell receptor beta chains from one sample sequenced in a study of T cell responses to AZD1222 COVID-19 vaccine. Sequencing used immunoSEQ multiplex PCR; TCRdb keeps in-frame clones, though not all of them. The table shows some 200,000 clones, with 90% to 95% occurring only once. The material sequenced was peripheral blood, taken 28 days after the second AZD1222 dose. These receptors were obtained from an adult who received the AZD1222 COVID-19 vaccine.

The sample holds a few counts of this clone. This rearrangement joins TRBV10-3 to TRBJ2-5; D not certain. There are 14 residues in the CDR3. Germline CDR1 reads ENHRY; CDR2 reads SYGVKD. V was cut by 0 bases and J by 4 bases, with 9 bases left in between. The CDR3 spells CAISESGLGETQYF. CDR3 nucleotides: TGTGCCATCAGTGAGTCGGGCCTAGGAGAGACCCAGTACTTC.

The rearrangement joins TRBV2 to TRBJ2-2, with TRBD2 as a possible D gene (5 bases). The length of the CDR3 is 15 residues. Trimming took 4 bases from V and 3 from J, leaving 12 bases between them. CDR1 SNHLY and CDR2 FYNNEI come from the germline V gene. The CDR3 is CASSGQRADTGELFF. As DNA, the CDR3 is TGTGCCAGCAGTGGCCAGAGGGCGGACACCGGGGAGCTGTTTTTT.

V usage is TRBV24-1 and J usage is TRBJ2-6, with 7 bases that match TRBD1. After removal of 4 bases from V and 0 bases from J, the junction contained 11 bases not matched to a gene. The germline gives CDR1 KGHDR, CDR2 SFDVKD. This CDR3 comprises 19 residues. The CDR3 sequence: CATSDNRLTGNSGANVLTF. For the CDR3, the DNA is TGTGCCACCAGTGACAACCGATTGACAGGGAACTCTGGGGCCAACGTCCTGACTTTC.

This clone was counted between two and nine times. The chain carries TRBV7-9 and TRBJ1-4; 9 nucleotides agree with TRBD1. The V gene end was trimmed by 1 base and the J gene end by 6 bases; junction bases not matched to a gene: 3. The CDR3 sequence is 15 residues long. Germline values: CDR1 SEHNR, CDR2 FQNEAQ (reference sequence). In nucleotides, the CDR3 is TGTGCCAGCAGCTTAGAACAGGGGGCTCATGAAAAACTGTTTTTT. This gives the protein CASSLEQGAHEKLFF.

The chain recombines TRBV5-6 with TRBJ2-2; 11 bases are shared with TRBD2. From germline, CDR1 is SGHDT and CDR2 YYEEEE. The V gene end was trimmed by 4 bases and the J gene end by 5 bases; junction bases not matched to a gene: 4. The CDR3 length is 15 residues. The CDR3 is CASSIAGGQTGELFF. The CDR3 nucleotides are TGTGCCAGCAGCATAGCGGGAGGGCAAACCGGGGAGCTGTTTTTT.

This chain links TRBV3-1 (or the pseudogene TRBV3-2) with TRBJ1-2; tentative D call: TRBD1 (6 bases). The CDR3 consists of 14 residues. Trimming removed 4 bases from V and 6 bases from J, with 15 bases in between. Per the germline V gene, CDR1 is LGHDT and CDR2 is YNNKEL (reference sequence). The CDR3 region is CASSRGRAGDGYTF. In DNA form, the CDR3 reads TGTGCCAGCAGCCGAGGGAGGGCAGGGGATGGCTACACCTTC.

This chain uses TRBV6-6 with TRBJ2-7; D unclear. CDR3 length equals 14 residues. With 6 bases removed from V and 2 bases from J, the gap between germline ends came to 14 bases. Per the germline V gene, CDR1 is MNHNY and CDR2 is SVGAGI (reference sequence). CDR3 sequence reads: CASSYTGSTYEQYF. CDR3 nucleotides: TGTGCCAGCAGCTACACTGGAAGTACCTACGAGCAGTACTTC.

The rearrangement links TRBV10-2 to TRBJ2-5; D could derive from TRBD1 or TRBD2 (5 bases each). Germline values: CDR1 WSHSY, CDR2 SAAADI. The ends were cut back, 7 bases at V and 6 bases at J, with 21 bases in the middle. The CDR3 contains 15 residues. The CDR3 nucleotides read TGCGCCAGCACCGAAAGAGGGACCTCGGGAAAGACCCAGTACTTC. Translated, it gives CASTERGTSGKTQYF.

In DNA form, the CDR3 reads TGCGCCAGCAGCTTGGTCGGCAGCTCCTACAATGAGCAGTTCTTC. It encodes CASSLVGSSYNEQFF. The rearrangement uses TRBV5-1 and TRBJ2-1; D remains ambiguous. This CDR3 is 15 amino acids long. The germline V gene encodes CDR1 SGHRS and CDR2 YFSETQ. V was trimmed by 0 bases and J by 0 bases, leaving 7 bases between them.

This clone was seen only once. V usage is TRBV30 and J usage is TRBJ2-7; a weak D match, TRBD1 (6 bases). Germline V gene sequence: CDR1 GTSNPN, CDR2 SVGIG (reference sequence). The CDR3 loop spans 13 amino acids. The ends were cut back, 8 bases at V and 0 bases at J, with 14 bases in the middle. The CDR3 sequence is CAQTGPPSYEQYF. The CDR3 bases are TGTGCCCAAACAGGGCCCCCCTCCTACGAGCAGTACTTC.

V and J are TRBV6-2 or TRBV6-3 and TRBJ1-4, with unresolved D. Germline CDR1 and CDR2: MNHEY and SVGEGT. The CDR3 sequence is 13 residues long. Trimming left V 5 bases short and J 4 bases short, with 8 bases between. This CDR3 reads CASSQDYNEKLFF. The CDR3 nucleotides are TGTGCCAGCAGTCAAGATTATAATGAAAAACTGTTTTTT.

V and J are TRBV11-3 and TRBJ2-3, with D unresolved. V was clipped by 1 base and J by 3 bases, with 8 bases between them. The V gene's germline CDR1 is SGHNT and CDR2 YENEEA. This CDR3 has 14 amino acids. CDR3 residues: CASSLGRATDTQYF. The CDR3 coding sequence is TGTGCCAGCAGCTTAGGTCGAGCAACAGATACGCAGTATTTT.

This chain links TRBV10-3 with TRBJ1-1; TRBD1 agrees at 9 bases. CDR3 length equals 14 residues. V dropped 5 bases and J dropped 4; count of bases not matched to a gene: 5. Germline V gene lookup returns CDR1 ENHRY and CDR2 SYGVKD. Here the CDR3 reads CAISLDRGGTEAFF. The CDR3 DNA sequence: TGTGCCATCAGTTTGGACAGGGGCGGCACTGAAGCTTTCTTT.

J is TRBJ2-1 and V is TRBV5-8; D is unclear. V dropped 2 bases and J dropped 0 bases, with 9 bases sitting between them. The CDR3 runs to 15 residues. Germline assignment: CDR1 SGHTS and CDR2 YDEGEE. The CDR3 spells CASSFGLSSYNEQFF. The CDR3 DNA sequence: TGTGCCAGCAGCTTCGGGTTAAGCTCCTACAATGAGCAGTTCTTC.